Listed below are T cell receptor beta chains from one sample, sequenced in a study of cytomegalovirus exposure and HLA in healthy donors. TCRdb keeps only in-frame clones here, not all; method: immunoSEQ multiplex PCR. In the table there are 65,000 to 100,000 clones, 79% of which are singletons. Sequenced input: PBMCs. Receptors originate from a woman aged 40 to 50 in good health and CMV-seropositive. Both conserved end residues are part of each CDR3. A D gene is named only where the DNA matches it firmly. A row's size may be missing; if present it is once, few, many or a size class.

D gene	clone size	V gene	J gene	CDR3 DNA	CDR3 protein
NA	NA	TRBV10-3	TRBJ1-1	TGTGCCATCAGCCTACAGGAGATGAACACTGAAGCTTTCTTT	CAISLQEMNTEAFF
TRBD1	NA	TRBV18	TRBJ2-7	TGTGCCAGCTCACCACTGGACAGGGCCTACGCCTACGAGCAGTACTTC	CASSPLDRAYAYEQYF
TRBD1	few	TRBV19	TRBJ2-1	TGTGCCAGTAAGCAGGGACAGGGTACCTTTGGTGAGCAGTTCTTC	CASKQGQGTFGEQFF
TRBD1	NA	TRBV19	TRBJ2-2	TGTGCCAGTAGACCAGGGGGTGGTACCGGGGAGCTGTTTTTT	CASRPGGGTGELFF
TRBD1	NA	TRBV7-3	TRBJ2-3	TGTGCCAGCAGCCGGGACAGGGGTGCAGATACGCAGTATTTT	CASSRDRGADTQYF
TRBD1	NA	TRBV29-1	TRBJ2-7	TGCAGCGTTGAAGTCCCGACAGGGCCGTACGAGCAGTACTTC	CSVEVPTGPYEQYF
NA	NA	TRBV5-1	TRBJ1-1	TGCGCCAGCAGCTTAATTCTCGGGACAAAGAAAGCTTTCTTT	CASSLILGTKKAFF
NA	NA	TRBV29-1	TRBJ1-4	TGCAGCGTGTGTATCCAGGGCCCTAATGAAAAACTGTTTTTT	CSVCIQGPNEKLFF
NA	NA	TRBV27	TRBJ2-1	TGTGCCAGCAGTCCCCCTGTCGGTGAGCAGTTCTTC	CASSPPVGEQFF
NA	NA	TRBV20-1	TRBJ1-2	TGCAGGGTACAGGCTCTTCGGGGCTACACCTTC	CRVQALRGYTF
NA	NA	TRBV30	TRBJ2-1	TGTGCCTGGAAAGGGTTGGGGGGGGCCCACAATGAGCAGTTCTTC	CAWKGLGGAHNEQFF
NA	few	TRBV20-1	TRBJ2-1	TGCAGTGCTAGCCCGTACAATGAGCAGTTCTTC	CSASPYNEQFF
NA	few	TRBV25-1	TRBJ1-3	TGTGCCAGCGGGGGGGACTTTAGCGGAAACACCATATATTTT	CASGGDFSGNTIYF
NA	NA	TRBV7-9	TRBJ1-2	TGTGCCAGCAGCTTAGGAGAGGGAGTCGCTTATGGCTACACCTTC	CASSLGEGVAYGYTF